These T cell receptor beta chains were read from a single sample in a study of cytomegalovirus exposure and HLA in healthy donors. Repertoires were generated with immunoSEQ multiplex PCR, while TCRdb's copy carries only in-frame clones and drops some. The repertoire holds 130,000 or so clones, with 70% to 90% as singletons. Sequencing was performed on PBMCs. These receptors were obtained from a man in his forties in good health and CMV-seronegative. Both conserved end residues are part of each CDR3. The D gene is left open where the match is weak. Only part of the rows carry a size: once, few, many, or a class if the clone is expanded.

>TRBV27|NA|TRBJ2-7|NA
CASSFTGGRDSYEQYF
TGTGCCAGCAGTTTCACCGGAGGACGAGACTCCTACGAGCAGTACTTC
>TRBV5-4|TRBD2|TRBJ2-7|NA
CASSGGTSGSTLYEQYF
TGTGCCAGCAGCGGGGGGACTAGCGGGAGCACCCTCTACGAGCAGTACTTC
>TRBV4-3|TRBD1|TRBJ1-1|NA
CASSQVWTGGGTEAFF
TGCGCCAGCAGCCAAGTTTGGACAGGGGGCGGCACTGAAGCTTTCTTT
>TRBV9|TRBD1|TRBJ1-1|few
CASSAPDKGAQKAFF
TGTGCCAGCAGCGCACCAGATAAGGGGGCGCAGAAAGCTTTCTTT
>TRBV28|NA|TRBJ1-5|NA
CASSPLAPNQPQHF
TGTGCCAGCTCACCCTTAGCCCCCAATCAGCCCCAGCATTTT
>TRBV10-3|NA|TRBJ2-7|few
CAISESGGGGEQYF
TGTGCCATCAGTGAGTCCGGTGGGGGCGGCGAGCAGTACTTC
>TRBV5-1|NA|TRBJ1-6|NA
CASSGGQELHF
TGCGCCAGCAGCGGCGGGCAGGAGCTCCACTTT
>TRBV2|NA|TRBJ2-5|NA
CASSEAELPRQYF
TGTGCCAGCAGTGAAGCGGAACTCCCGAGGCAGTACTTC
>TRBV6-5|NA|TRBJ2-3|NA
CASSRGLSTDTQYF
TGTGCCAGCAGTCGAGGTCTTTCCACAGATACGCAGTATTTT
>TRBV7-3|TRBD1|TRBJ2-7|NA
CASSSTPGQSYEQYF
TGTGCCAGCAGCTCTACGCCGGGACAGTCCTACGAGCAGTACTTC
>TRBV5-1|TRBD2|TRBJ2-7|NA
CASSLVGGDYEQYF
TGCGCCAGCAGCTTGGTTGGGGGGGACTACGAGCAGTACTTC
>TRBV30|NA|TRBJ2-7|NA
CAWSVRQGWYEQYF
TGTGCCTGGAGTGTACGTCAGGGTTGGTACGAGCAGTACTTC
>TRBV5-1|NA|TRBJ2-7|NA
CASSLGAPKDEQYF
TGCGCCAGCAGCTTGGGGGCGCCTAAGGACGAGCAGTACTTC
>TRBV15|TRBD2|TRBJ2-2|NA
CATSRDFGAGGLTGELFF
TGTGCCACCAGCAGAGATTTTGGGGCGGGGGGTCTCACCGGGGAGCTGTTTTTT
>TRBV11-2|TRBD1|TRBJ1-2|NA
CASSSRTGANANYGYTF
TGTGCCAGCAGCTCAAGGACAGGGGCCAATGCTAACTATGGCTACACCTTC
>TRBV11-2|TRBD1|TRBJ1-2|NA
CASSLDQGAGGYTF
TGTGCCAGCAGCTTAGATCAGGGGGCCGGTGGCTACACCTTC
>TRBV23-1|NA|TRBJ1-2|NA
CASRPSGSRNGPCGYTF
TGCGCCAGCAGACCCTCCGGGAGCAGGAACGGTCCGTGTGGCTACACCTTC
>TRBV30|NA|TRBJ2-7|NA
CACPQGSGEQYF
TGTGCCTGCCCACAGGGTTCGGGTGAGCAGTACTTC
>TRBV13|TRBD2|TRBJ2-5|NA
CASSSSGGGRETQYF
TGTGCCAGCAGTTCTAGCGGGGGGGGACGGGAGACCCAGTACTTC
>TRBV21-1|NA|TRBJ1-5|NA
CASREKGRQDALYSNQPQHF
TGTGCCAGCAGGGAAAAGGGCCGACAGGACGCTCTTTATAGCAATCAGCCCCAGCATTTT
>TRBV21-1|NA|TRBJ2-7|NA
CASTRKGGPGHSSYEQYF
TGTGCCAGCACTCGAAAGGGTGGTCCGGGACACTCTTCCTACGAGCAGTACTTC
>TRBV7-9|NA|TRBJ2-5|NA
CASSLETGWGETQYF
TGTGCCAGCAGCCTCGAAACAGGGTGGGGAGAGACCCAGTACTTC
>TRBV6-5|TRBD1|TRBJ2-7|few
CASRGQGAGSYEQYF
TGTGCCAGCAGAGGACAGGGGGCGGGCTCCTACGAGCAGTACTTC
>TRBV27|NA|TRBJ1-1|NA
CASNPVQGILGTEAFF
TGTGCCAGCAACCCCGTCCAGGGGATCTTGGGCACTGAAGCTTTCTTT
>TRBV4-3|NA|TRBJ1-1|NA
CASSQVPPRGNTEAFF
TGCGCCAGCAGCCAAGTCCCCCCGCGGGGGAACACTGAAGCTTTCTTT
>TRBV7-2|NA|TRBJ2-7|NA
CASSLGLGSVEQYF
TGTGCCAGCAGCTTAGGACTAGGATCGGTCGAGCAGTACTTC
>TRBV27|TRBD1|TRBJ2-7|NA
CASSRQGGAYEQYF
TGTGCCAGCAGCAGACAGGGGGGGGCCTACGAGCAGTACTTC
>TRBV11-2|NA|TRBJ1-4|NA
CASSPPGTSNEKLFF
TGTGCCAGCAGCCCCCCCGGGACTTCTAATGAAAAACTGTTTTTT
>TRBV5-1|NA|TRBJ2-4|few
CASAEVSLAKNSQYF
TGCGCCAGCGCGGAGGTCAGTTTAGCCAAAAACAGTCAGTACTTC
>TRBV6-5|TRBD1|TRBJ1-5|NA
CAAAGGINQPQHF
TGTGCCGCGGCAGGGGGTATCAATCAGCCCCAGCATTTT